Described below is a single TCR beta chain sequence and its context. Assay: immunoSEQ multiplex PCR; the TCRdb copy retains only in-frame clones and omits some. The data hold 55,000 to 70,000 clones, with roughly 85% observed a single time. The junction had 11 bases not matched to a gene; V was cut back by 4 bases and J by 3 bases. CDR1 SGHTS and CDR2 YDEGEE come from the germline V gene. The CDR3 has 16 residues. The data were obtained in a study of OX40 agonist ivuxolimab in advanced cancers. Study information: It was permissible to have had prior anti-PD-1, anti-PD-L1 or anti-CTLA-4 therapy, and around 40% had some.

The rearrangement uses TRBV5-8 and TRBJ2-3; 7 nucleotides align to TRBD1. The origin of this receptor is an adult with an advanced solid tumor such as melanoma, head and neck, liver or kidney cancer. The input for sequencing was CD4+ or CD8+ T cells sorted from blood, taken in a trial of the OX40 agonist ivuxolimab. The CDR3 DNA sequence: TGTGCCAGCAGCCCTGACAGGACCAGGGGGACAGATACGCAGTATTTT. This encodes CASSPDRTRGTDTQYF.